This T cell receptor beta chain originates from a study of identical twins. TCRdb analysed the 5' RACE reads with MiXCR anew, one entry per CDR3 protein. The sample records 1.5 million to 2 million distinct CDR3 sequences, under 35% being singletons. This receptor was obtained from a newborn girl in good health. Sequencing used cord blood.

The chain's CDR3 is CASRRGSGARDYGYTF. Here the CDR3 DNA reads TGCGCCAGCAGACGTGGATCAGGGGCTCGGGACTATGGCTACACCTTC. The chain links TRBV5-1 to TRBJ1-2; weak D call: TRBD1 (6 bases). This CDR3 region has 16 residues. From germline, CDR1 is SGHRS and CDR2 YFSETQ. V shed 5 bases and J shed 3 bases, with 20 bases lying between them.